This T cell receptor beta chain was recorded in a study of shared clonotypes between healthy human individuals (dated by TCRdb to 2020 to 2021). With respect to the entire study: The cohort included three men and a couple of women between 18 and 49 years of age. Blood TCR repertoires of a handful of healthy adults were deeply sequenced to estimate repertoire size and the extent of clonotype sharing between individuals. For each donor, CD4 naive and CD4 memory were each given three plates, CD8 naive was given two plates, and CD8 memory was given one plate. Each donor's leukapheresis produced roughly between roughly 0.94 and 9.5 billion PBMCs. To increase sequencing depth and limit assay-specific biases, different laboratories used diverse techniques to prepare libraries and sequence TCR repertoires.

Per the germline V gene, MNHNS is the CDR1 and SASEGT is the CDR2. V sheds 3 bases and J sheds 2 bases, leaving 13 bases between their ends. There are 16 amino acids in the CDR3, from cysteine to phenylalanine inclusive. The CDR3 DNA has 48 bases and is translated from base 1. Results and caveats for the whole study, not just this receptor: Compared with non-shared clonotypes, clonotypes shared by all four sorted-subset donors had higher generation probabilities. Based on pairwise subsampling, the degree of clonotype sharing among donors was expected to be affected by sequencing depth. About 5% of naive CD4, 3.5% of naive CD8, roughly 2.5% of memory CD4, and about 0.4% of memory CD8 clonotypes were shared across a few donors. Sampling was restricted to blood, and TCR repertoires in tissues likely differ from the TCR repertoires found in blood. Rarefaction of sorted-subset datasets indicated incomplete sequencing despite the large sequencing depth. Naive subsets generally had larger estimated clonotype richness than memory subsets did. Because the study included a small number of donors, the genetic and exposure-history diversity represented was limited.

Points on this clone: No cognate antigen has been identified for it. No much larger clone exists at a distance of one base, and base qualities are not known.

TCR CDR3 regions were amplified from genomic DNA by multiplex PCR using the deep immunoSEQ assay. Extracted genomic DNA from each cell subset was distributed evenly across all wells of several immunoSEQ 96-well plates, and each plate was treated as a replicate. For sorted subsets, each replicate PCR was loaded with about 0.2 ug genomic DNA, equivalent to some 27,000 T cell genomes. Purified libraries were quantified with a Qubit 3.0 fluorometer, sized on a Bioanalyzer 2100, and re-quantified with the KAPA Library Quantification kit. Every immunoSEQ 96-well plate was sequenced on a dedicated single-read 150-cycle Illumina NextSeq 550 flow cell. As for how the authors treated the data: Because the immunoSEQ output held only junctional sequences and lacked quality scores, the filtering could not match the filtering applied to full-length reads. Sequences were annotated with PyIR, a Python wrapper for IgBLAST v1.9, and V/J genes and CDR3 were assigned using IMGT germline references. Any read was removed if the V/J assignment was weak (E-value above 1e-6), the CDR3 was missing, or the read contained stop codons, out-of-frame junctions, or ambiguous translated residues. A V3J clonotype was defined by an identical inferred V gene, J gene, and CDR3 amino acid sequence. The percentage overlap between two repertoires was calculated by dividing the number of shared unique clonotypes by the size of the smaller repertoire. Three approaches were used to assess repertoire richness: RTK rarefaction, the Chao1 estimator, and Recon v2.1 estimates of unobserved clonotypes. OLGA was used to compute generation probabilities for all TCRbeta clonotypes that the gDNA method yielded from four donors. The table comes from immuneACCESS by way of TCRdb, which keeps in-frame sequences with V and J called. Part of the clones is missing from these tables; in studies checked, under half for an unresolved V gene and the rest for unknown reasons. V, J and clone size reflect that table, while D and trimming were determined from the DNA. A total of roughly 2.2 million clones appear in this sample, 80% to 95% of them only once. The ten most abundant clones make up approximately 0.4% of the sample.

The donors were healthy, HIV-negative adults with no recently reported acute infections or vaccinations. Only Caucasian adults living in Nashville, Tennessee, USA were represented among the donors. Magnetic negative selection was used to enrich CD4+ T cells, after which naive cells were positively selected on CD45RA and the negative fraction became the memory subset. After blood collection by leukapheresis, PBMCs were isolated using Ficoll-Histopaque density gradient centrifugation and then cryopreserved in the vapor phase of liquid nitrogen. Purity and quantity of every magnetically sorted T cell population were checked by analytical flow cytometry. Genomic DNA was isolated from each sorted fraction and quantified by UV absorbance on a Nanodrop 2000c.

This receptor was taken from a man aged 18-30 years in good health. Some clones in this sample may be carry-over from other donors' samples. What was sequenced was naive CD4+ T cells from PBMCs. The cell subset or site label for this specimen denotes: CD45RA+ positively selected. The rearranged segments are TRBV6-1 and TRBJ2-2; TRBD2 is perhaps the D gene, given 5 matching bases. The nucleotide sequence reads TGTGCCAGCAGTGAGTTAATAGGACTCAACACCGGGGAGCTGTTTTTT. Its protein reads: CASSELIGLNTGELFF.